This is a list of T cell receptor beta chains from one sample in a study of human T cells and chemical hapten exposure. MiXCR was run by TCRdb on the RACE reads, yielding one entry per CDR3 protein. Of around 350,000 distinct CDR3 sequences in the sample, about 5.4% are singletons; the top ten hold less than 9%. This specimen consisted of whole blood, obtained in connection with sensitization to the hapten diphenylcyclopropenone (DPC). The receptors shown here come from a woman younger than 35 with alopecia areata. Some clones in this sample may be carry-over from other donors' samples. CDR3s include the opening cysteine and the closing phenylalanine or tryptophan. The D gene is left open where the match is weak. Clone size is stated in some rows and not others, as once, few, many or a class when expanded.

J gene: TRBJ2-1; clone size: -; V gene: TRBV3-1; D gene: TRBD2; CDR3 protein: CVSSQDGTRYNEQFF; CDR3 DNA: TGTGTCAGCAGCCAAGATGGGACTAGGTACAATGAGCAGTTCTTC
J gene: TRBJ2-1; clone size: few; V gene: TRBV14; D gene: -; CDR3 protein: CASSRPLSANEQFF; CDR3 DNA: TGTGCCAGCAGCCGGCCGCTATCAGCGAATGAGCAGTTCTTC
J gene: TRBJ2-7; clone size: few; V gene: TRBV24-1; D gene: -; CDR3 protein: CATSDYNYEQYF; CDR3 DNA: TGTGCCACCAGTGACTACAACTACGAGCAGTACTTC
J gene: TRBJ2-7; clone size: many; V gene: TRBV7-9; D gene: TRBD2; CDR3 protein: CASSLEAGGPYEQYF; CDR3 DNA: TGTGCCAGCAGCTTAGAGGCGGGGGGCCCCTACGAGCAGTACTTC
J gene: TRBJ1-4; clone size: few; V gene: TRBV7-9; D gene: -; CDR3 protein: CASSFDRGGWITTNEKLFF; CDR3 DNA: TGTGCCAGCAGCTTCGACCGGGGGGGCTGGATCACAACTAATGAAAAACTGTTTTTT
J gene: TRBJ2-3; clone size: many; V gene: TRBV11-2; D gene: -; CDR3 protein: CASSLGLRGSADTQYF; CDR3 DNA: TGTGCCAGCAGCTTAGGACTCCGGGGCTCCGCAGATACGCAGTATTTT
J gene: TRBJ2-3; clone size: many; V gene: TRBV11-2; D gene: TRBD2; CDR3 protein: CASSLSWGGGATDTQYF; CDR3 DNA: TGTGCCAGCAGCCTTTCGTGGGGCGGGGGGGCTACAGATACGCAGTATTTT
J gene: TRBJ1-1; clone size: -; V gene: TRBV28; D gene: TRBD1; CDR3 protein: CASSSTGVGVEAFF; CDR3 DNA: TGTGCCAGCAGTTCTACAGGGGTAGGGGTTGAAGCTTTCTTT
J gene: TRBJ1-2; clone size: few; V gene: TRBV7-2; D gene: -; CDR3 protein: CASSLAGRTYGYTF; CDR3 DNA: TGTGCCAGCAGCTTAGCAGGGAGGACCTATGGCTACACCTTC
J gene: TRBJ1-1; clone size: few; V gene: TRBV12-3/TRBV12-4; D gene: TRBD1; CDR3 protein: CASTPDRVIIF; CDR3 DNA: TGTGCCAGCACCCCGGACAGGGTGATAATCTTT
J gene: TRBJ1-3; clone size: -; V gene: TRBV20-1; D gene: TRBD1; CDR3 protein: CSAREGTASGNTIYF; CDR3 DNA: TGCAGTGCTAGAGAGGGGACAGCCTCTGGAAACACCATATATTTT
J gene: TRBJ2-1; clone size: many; V gene: TRBV7-8; D gene: TRBD2; CDR3 protein: CASSLEETSHEQFF; CDR3 DNA: TGTGCCAGCAGCTTAGAGGAGACTAGCCATGAGCAGTTCTTC
J gene: TRBJ2-1; clone size: many; V gene: TRBV6-2/TRBV6-3; D gene: -; CDR3 protein: CASSYPPNEQFF; CDR3 DNA: TGTGCCAGCAGTTATCCCCCAAATGAGCAGTTCTTC
J gene: TRBJ2-7; clone size: many; V gene: TRBV28; D gene: TRBD1; CDR3 protein: CASSPWGQSYEQYF; CDR3 DNA: TGTGCCAGCAGTCCATGGGGACAGAGCTACGAGCAGTACTTC
J gene: TRBJ1-1; clone size: few; V gene: TRBV12-3/TRBV12-4; D gene: TRBD1; CDR3 protein: CASSLLPGQGADTEAFF; CDR3 DNA: TGTGCCAGCAGCCTTCTCCCGGGACAGGGGGCTGACACTGAAGCTTTCTTT
J gene: TRBJ2-1; clone size: -; V gene: TRBV12-5; D gene: TRBD1; CDR3 protein: CASGLVVGQGPYNEQFF; CDR3 DNA: TGTGCTAGTGGTTTGGTAGTTGGACAGGGTCCCTACAATGAGCAGTTCTTC
J gene: TRBJ2-6; clone size: many; V gene: TRBV7-3; D gene: -; CDR3 protein: CASSLGADRWNVLTF; CDR3 DNA: TGTGCCAGCAGCTTAGGAGCAGACCGGTGGAACGTCCTGACTTTC
J gene: TRBJ1-2; clone size: few; V gene: TRBV7-2; D gene: -; CDR3 protein: CASSFGRLFNYGYTF; CDR3 DNA: TGTGCCAGCAGCTTTGGCAGGTTGTTTAACTATGGCTACACCTTC
J gene: TRBJ1-4; clone size: -; V gene: TRBV10-3; D gene: TRBD1; CDR3 protein: CAIRGTGFNEKLFF; CDR3 DNA: TGTGCCATCAGGGGGACAGGCTTCAATGAAAAACTGTTTTTT
J gene: TRBJ2-5; clone size: few; V gene: TRBV5-1; D gene: -; CDR3 protein: CASSRPPGRETQYF; CDR3 DNA: TGCGCCAGCAGCCGCCCACCGGGGAGGGAGACCCAGTACTTC
J gene: TRBJ2-7; clone size: -; V gene: TRBV6-6; D gene: -; CDR3 protein: CASSPPGSPYEQYF; CDR3 DNA: TGTGCCAGCAGCCCCCCCGGGTCTCCCTACGAGCAGTACTTC
J gene: TRBJ2-3; clone size: few; V gene: TRBV24-1; D gene: -; CDR3 protein: CATGTGTDTQYF; CDR3 DNA: TGTGCCACCGGGACGGGCACAGATACGCAGTATTTT
J gene: TRBJ2-7; clone size: many; V gene: TRBV12-3/TRBV12-4; D gene: -; CDR3 protein: CASSPHEGPEQYF; CDR3 DNA: TGTGCCAGCAGTCCCCACGAGGGCCCCGAGCAGTACTTC
J gene: TRBJ2-1; clone size: many; V gene: TRBV6-4; D gene: TRBD2; CDR3 protein: CASTRQAGGPHEQFF; CDR3 DNA: TGTGCCAGCACACGGCAGGCGGGGGGGCCTCATGAGCAGTTCTTC
J gene: TRBJ1-5; clone size: -; V gene: TRBV7-9; D gene: -; CDR3 protein: CASTGGSNQPQHF; CDR3 DNA: TGTGCCAGCACGGGGGGGAGCAATCAGCCCCAGCATTTT
J gene: TRBJ1-2; clone size: -; V gene: TRBV6-5; D gene: TRBD1; CDR3 protein: CASSYSMYGTDGYTF; CDR3 DNA: TGTGCCAGCAGTTACTCGATGTACGGGACAGATGGCTACACCTTC
J gene: TRBJ1-5; clone size: few; V gene: TRBV2; D gene: -; CDR3 protein: CASGVQGYSNQPQHF; CDR3 DNA: TGTGCCAGCGGAGTCCAAGGATATAGCAATCAGCCCCAGCATTTT
J gene: TRBJ1-2; clone size: -; V gene: TRBV28; D gene: -; CDR3 protein: CASSTSPLPGNGYTF; CDR3 DNA: TGTGCCAGCAGTACCTCCCCACTGCCGGGGAATGGCTACACCTTC
J gene: TRBJ2-3; clone size: few; V gene: TRBV9; D gene: -; CDR3 protein: CASSATSTFTDTQYF; CDR3 DNA: TGTGCCAGCAGCGCTACCTCGACCTTTACAGATACGCAGTATTTT